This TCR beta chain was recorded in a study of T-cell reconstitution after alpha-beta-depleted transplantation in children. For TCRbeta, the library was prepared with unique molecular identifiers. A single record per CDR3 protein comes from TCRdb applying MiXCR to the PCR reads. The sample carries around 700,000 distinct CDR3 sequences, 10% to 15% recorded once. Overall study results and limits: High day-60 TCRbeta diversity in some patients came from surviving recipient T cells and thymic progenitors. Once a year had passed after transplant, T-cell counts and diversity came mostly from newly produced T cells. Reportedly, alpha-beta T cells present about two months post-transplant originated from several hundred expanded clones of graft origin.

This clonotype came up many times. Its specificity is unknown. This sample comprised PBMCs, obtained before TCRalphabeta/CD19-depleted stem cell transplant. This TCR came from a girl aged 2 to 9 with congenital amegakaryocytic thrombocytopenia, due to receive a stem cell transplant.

In DNA, the CDR3 is TGCAGTGCTAGAGAACCTACCGGGGGCTACACCTTC. This translates into CSAREPTGGYTF. The rearrangement links TRBV20-1 to TRBJ1-2; D is ambiguous. Deletions cut 0 bases from V and 8 bases from J, with 10 bases between. This CDR3 has 12 residues. Germline values: CDR1 DFQATT, CDR2 SNEGSKA (reference sequence).